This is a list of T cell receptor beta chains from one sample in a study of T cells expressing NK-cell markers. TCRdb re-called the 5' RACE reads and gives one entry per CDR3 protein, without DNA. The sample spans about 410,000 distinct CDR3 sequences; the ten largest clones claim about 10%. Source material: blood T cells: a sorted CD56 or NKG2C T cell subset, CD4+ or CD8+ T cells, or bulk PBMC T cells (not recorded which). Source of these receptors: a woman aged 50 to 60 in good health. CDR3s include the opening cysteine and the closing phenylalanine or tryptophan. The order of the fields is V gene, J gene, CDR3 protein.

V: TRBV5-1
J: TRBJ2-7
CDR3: CASSMWTGKDEQYF

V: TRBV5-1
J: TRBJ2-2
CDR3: CASSARLAGDVIGELFF

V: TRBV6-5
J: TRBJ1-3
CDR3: CATWGPRAAGNTIYF

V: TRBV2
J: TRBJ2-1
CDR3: CGVWLYSGLTYNEQFF

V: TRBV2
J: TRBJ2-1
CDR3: CASQAGGPSYNEQFF

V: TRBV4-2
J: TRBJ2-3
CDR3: CASSPLDRPRTDTQYF

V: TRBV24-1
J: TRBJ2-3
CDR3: CATSDPPADTQYF

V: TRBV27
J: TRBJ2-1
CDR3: CASSNPGGEGRHEQFF

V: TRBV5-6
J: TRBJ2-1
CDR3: CASSFPTSSNEQFF

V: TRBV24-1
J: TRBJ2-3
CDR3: CATSHRTQLTDTQYF

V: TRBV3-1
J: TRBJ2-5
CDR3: CASSPRGAGETQYF

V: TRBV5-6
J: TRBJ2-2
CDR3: CASSFPNTGELFF

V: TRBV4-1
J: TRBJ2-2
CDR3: CASSALGTSGRARELFF

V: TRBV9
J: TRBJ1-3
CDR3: CASSYQGVNTIYF

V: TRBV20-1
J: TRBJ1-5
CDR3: CSARSFPGTGSQPQHF

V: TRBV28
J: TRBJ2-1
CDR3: CASKGNGNEQFF

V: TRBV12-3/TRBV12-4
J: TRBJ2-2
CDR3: CASSLRRAGELFF

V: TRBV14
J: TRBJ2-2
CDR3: CASSQDSGPRLALFF

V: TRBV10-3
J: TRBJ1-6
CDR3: CAISEGQVNSPLHF

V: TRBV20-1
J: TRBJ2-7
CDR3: CSAGQGSSYEQYF

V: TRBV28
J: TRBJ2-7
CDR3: CASSFRGQVVVPTYEQYF

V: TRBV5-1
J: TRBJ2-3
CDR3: CASSHPPGLMPDTQYF

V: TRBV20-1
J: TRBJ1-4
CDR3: CSAPWVEKLFF

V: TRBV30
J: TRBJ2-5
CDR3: CAWTRKETQYF

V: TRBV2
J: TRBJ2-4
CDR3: CASSGLSKNIQYF

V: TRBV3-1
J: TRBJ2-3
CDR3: CASSYQGSTQYF

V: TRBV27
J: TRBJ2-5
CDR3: CASRTLGEKETQYF

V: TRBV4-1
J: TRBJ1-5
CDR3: CASSQVETGNQPQHF

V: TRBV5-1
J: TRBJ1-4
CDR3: CASSLAGQRGEKLFF

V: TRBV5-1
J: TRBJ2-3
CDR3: CASRGAGKLAVSTDTQYF

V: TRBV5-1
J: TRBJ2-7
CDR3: CASSLMGARAEQYF

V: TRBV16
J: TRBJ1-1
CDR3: CASSQFPPNTEAFF

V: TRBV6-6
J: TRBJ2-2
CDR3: CASIGLRGRAGELFF

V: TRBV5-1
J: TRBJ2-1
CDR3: CASRRASGISQIQGEQFF

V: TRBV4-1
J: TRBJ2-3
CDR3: CASSQEGRRGDTQYF

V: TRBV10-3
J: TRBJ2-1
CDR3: CAIKGVNEQFF

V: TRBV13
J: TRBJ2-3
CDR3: CASSLGRDYLTDTQYF

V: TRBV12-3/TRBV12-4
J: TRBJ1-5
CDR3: CASRFDRGRGQPQHF

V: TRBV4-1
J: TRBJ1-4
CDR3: CASSPGEKLFF

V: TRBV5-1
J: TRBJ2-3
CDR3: CASSLGTGHRTDTQYF

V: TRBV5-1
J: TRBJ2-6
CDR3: CASRLGQTGANVLTF

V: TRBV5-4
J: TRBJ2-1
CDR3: CASSSEGLAVVQFF

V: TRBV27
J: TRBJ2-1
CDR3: CASSPSENEQFF

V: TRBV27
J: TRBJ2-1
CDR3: CASSFSGSRSYNEQFF

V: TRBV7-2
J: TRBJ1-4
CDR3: CASSLSPAQEKLFF

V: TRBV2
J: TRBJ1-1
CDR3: CASSDQTGIYTEAFF

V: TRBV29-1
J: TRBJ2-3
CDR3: CSGERELTDTQYF

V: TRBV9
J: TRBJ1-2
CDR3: CASSPGEGTYGYTF

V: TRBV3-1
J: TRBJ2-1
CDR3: CASSRPGTRDEQFF

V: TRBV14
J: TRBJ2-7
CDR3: CASSHTYEQYF

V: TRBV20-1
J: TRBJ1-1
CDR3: CSAPGGQSFEAFF

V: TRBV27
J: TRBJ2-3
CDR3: CASSGGGTGGHINTQYF

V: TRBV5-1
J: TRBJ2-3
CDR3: CASSPGAGEDTQYF

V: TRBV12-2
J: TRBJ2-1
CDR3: CASRSRRPYHSYNEQFF

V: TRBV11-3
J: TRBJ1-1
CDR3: CASSSARTLDTEAFF